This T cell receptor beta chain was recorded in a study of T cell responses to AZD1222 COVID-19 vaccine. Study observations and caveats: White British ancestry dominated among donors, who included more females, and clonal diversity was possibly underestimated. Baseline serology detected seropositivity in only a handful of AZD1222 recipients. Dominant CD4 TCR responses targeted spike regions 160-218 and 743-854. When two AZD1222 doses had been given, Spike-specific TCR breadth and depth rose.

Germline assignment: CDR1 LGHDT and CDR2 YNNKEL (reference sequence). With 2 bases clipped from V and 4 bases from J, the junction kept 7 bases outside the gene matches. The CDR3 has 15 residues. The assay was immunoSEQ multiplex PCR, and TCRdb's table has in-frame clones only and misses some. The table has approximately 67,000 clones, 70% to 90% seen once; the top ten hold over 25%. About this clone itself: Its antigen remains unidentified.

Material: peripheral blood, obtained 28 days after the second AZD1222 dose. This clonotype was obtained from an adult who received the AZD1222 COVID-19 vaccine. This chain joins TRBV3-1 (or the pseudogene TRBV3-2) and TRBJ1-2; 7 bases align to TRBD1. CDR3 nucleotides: TGTGCCAGCAGCCAAAACAACAGGGGTGGCTATGGCTACACCTTC. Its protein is CASSQNNRGGYGYTF.